Listed here are 14 T cell receptor beta chains from one sample, sequenced in a study of blood T cell repertoires in COVID-19. Here immunoSEQ multiplex PCR was the method, and the copy in TCRdb shows in-frame clones only, minus some. Of roughly 40,000 clones in the sample, 75% to 90% were seen once. The sample was peripheral blood. Receptors originate from a woman in her 40s with acute or convalescent COVID-19.

CDR3 nucleotides: TGTGCCAGCAGCCCACAATCGACTAGCACAGATACGCAGTATTTT. This sequence encodes CASSPQSTSTDTQYF. The genes are TRBV7-6 and TRBJ2-3; D is unclear. The germline V gene has CDR1 SGHVS and CDR2 FNYEAQ. CDR3 length: 15 amino acids. V shed 5 bases and J shed 0 bases, with 12 bases lying between them.

The chain joins TRBV19 to TRBJ2-5; possible D gene TRBD1, 7 bases. The CDR3 contains 17 residues. Germline V gene lookup returns CDR1 LNHDA and CDR2 SQIVND (reference sequence). V lost 1 base and J 4 bases, leaving 19 bases between the germline ends. This chain's CDR3 is CASSIGLPDREAETQYF. The CDR3 DNA is TGTGCCAGTAGTATAGGTCTCCCCGACAGGGAGGCAGAGACCCAGTACTTC.

The chain joins TRBV5-1 to TRBJ2-6; 10 nucleotides align to TRBD1. After removal of 3 bases from V and 0 bases from J, the junction contained 12 bases not matched to a gene. The germline CDR1 and CDR2 sequences are SGHRS and YFSETQ. The CDR3 is made up of 20 amino acids. Here the CDR3 reads CASSSKAGTGDTSGANVLTF. The DNA of the CDR3 is TGCGCCAGCAGCTCAAAAGCCGGGACAGGGGATACCTCTGGGGCCAACGTCCTGACTTTC.

This chain joins TRBV11-2 and TRBJ2-7; 9 nucleotides align to TRBD2. This CDR3 comprises 17 residues. Germline lookup yields CDR1 SGHAT and CDR2 FQNNGV. V shed 4 bases, J shed 2 bases, and the junction held 12 bases outside the gene matches. The DNA for the CDR3 is TGTGCCAGCAGCTCAGCCAATAGCGGGAGCAACCCCTACGAGCAGTACTTC. Its translation is CASSSANSGSNPYEQYF.

V usage is TRBV6-6 and J usage is TRBJ1-2; D gene uncertain. The germline CDR1 and CDR2 sequences are MNHNY and SVGAGI (reference sequence). The length of the CDR3 is 12 residues. V lost 6 bases, J lost 3 bases, and 8 bases lay in between. In DNA, the CDR3 is TGTGCCAGCAGCCACCGGGACTATGGCTACACCTTC. Protein product: CASSHRDYGYTF.

This clone was found a few times. V usage is TRBV7-8 and J usage is TRBJ1-5; D might be TRBD1 (5 bases). Germline V gene data show CDR1 as SGHVS and CDR2 as FQNEAQ. Trimming shortened V by 1 base and J by 0 bases, and 10 bases separated the two germline ends. The CDR3 contains 16 residues. The CDR3 nucleotides read TGTGCCAGCAGCTTAGACCAGGGTTATAGCAATCAGCCCCAGCATTTT. As protein: CASSLDQGYSNQPQHF. Filled out from reference TRBV7-8 and TRBJ1-5, the complete variable domain reads GAGVSQSPRYKVAKRGQDVALRCDPISGHVSLFWYQQALGQGPEFLTYFQNEAQLDKSGLPSDRFFAERPEGSVSTLKIQRTQQEDSAVYLCASSLDQGYSNQPQHFGDGTRLSIL.

The CDR3 is CASSPPGIRETQYF. The CDR3 DNA reads as TGTGCCAGCTCACCCCCGGGGATTCGGGAGACCCAGTACTTC. The chain carries TRBV18 and TRBJ2-5, with TRBD2 as a possible D gene (5 bases). V was shortened by 3 bases and J by 5 bases, with 13 bases between the two germline ends. CDR3 length equals 14 residues. CDR1 is KGHSH, CDR2 LQKENI, per germline.

The V and J genes are TRBV29-1 and TRBJ1-1; no clear D. This CDR3 is built from 14 residues. Germline CDR1 SQVTM, CDR2 ANQGSEA. V shed 5 bases and J shed 1 base, with 14 bases lying between them. In nucleotides, the CDR3 is TGCAGCGTTAAGGGAGGAAGCGGGAACACTGAAGCTTTCTTT. This encodes CSVKGGSGNTEAFF. Full variable domain (outside the CDR3, taken from reference TRBV29-1 and TRBJ1-1): SAVISQKPSRDICQRGTSLTIQCQVDSQVTMMFWYRQQPGQSLTLIATANQGSEATYESGFVIDKFPISRPNLTFSTLTVSNMSPEDSSIYLCSVKGGSGNTEAFFGQGTRLTVV.

The chain joins TRBV10-2 to TRBJ2-1; 10 nucleotides align to TRBD2. This CDR3 is 13 amino acids long. Germline V gives CDR1 WSHSY, CDR2 SAAADI. J gave up 9 bases and V 9 bases, and 8 bases lay outside the gene matches. The CDR3 sequence is CASRGLAAGEQFF. The CDR3 nucleotides are TGCGCCAGTAGAGGACTAGCGGCTGGTGAGCAGTTCTTC.

The chain links TRBV30 to TRBJ1-2, with unresolved D. This CDR3 has 13 amino acids. V lost 0 bases and J 3 bases, leaving 8 bases between the germline ends. Germline V gene data show CDR1 as GTSNPN and CDR2 as SVGIG (reference sequence). The chain's CDR3 is CAWSVGRDYGYTF. The CDR3 DNA sequence: TGTGCCTGGAGTGTAGGGAGGGACTATGGCTACACCTTC. Based on the CDR3 plus reference TRBV30 and TRBJ1-2, the full variable domain is SQTIHQWPATLVQPVGSPLSLECTVEGTSNPNLYWYRQAAGRGLQLLFYSVGIGQISSEVPQNLSASRPQDRQFILSSKKLLLSDSGFYLCAWSVGRDYGYTFGSGTRLTVV.

The CDR3 coding sequence is TGTGCCAGCAGCGTAGATCAGGGCCTCTCCTACGAGCAGTACTTC. It encodes CASSVDQGLSYEQYF. The chain combines TRBV9 with TRBJ2-7; weak D call: TRBD1 (5 bases). The CDR3 is made up of 15 amino acids. The V end was cut by 0 bases, the J end by 0 bases, with 10 bases between. Germline V CDR1 and CDR2: SGDLS, YYNGEE.

The chain uses TRBV6-5 and TRBJ2-2; 8 nucleotides agree with TRBD2. The germline V gene has CDR1 MNHEY and CDR2 SVGAGI. This CDR3 is built from 15 residues. Trimming took 6 bases from V and 3 from J; bases not matched to a gene: 6. The CDR3 DNA follows: TGTGCCAGCAGCGGGACTAGAGCGGACACCGGGGAGCTGTTTTTT. Protein: CASSGTRADTGELFF.

The CDR3 here is CASSSRGRNYGYTF. As DNA, the CDR3 is TGTGCCAGCAGTTCCAGGGGGAGAAACTATGGCTACACCTTC. The chain combines TRBV28 with TRBJ1-2, with 7 bases fitting TRBD1. The CDR3 is made up of 14 amino acids. Germline-derived CDR1 and CDR2 are MDHEN and SYDVKM. With 4 bases clipped from V and 2 bases from J, the junction kept 4 bases outside the gene matches.

This chain links TRBV6-1 with TRBJ2-3, with D possibly being TRBD1 (5 bases). V lost 0 bases and J 0 bases, leaving 7 bases between the germline ends. This CDR3 has 15 amino acids. Germline CDR1 MNHNS, CDR2 SASEGT. The CDR3 DNA reads as TGTGCCAGCAGTGAAGCAGGGGCTAGCACAGATACGCAGTATTTT. Its translation is CASSEAGASTDTQYF.